The 17 T cell receptor beta chains below were found in one sample sequenced in a study of T cell responses to AZD1222 COVID-19 vaccine. Clones were read by immunoSEQ multiplex PCR, and TCRdb kept only the in-frame ones, dropping some. The repertoire holds 50,000 or so clones, approximately 88% seen once, with under 15% in the top ten. This material consisted of peripheral blood, taken on day 0 of AZD1222 vaccination. The receptor source for this set is an adult in good health.

The genes are TRBV5-1 and TRBJ1-2; TRBD1 is a possible D gene (5 bases). Germline CDR1 SGHRS, CDR2 YFSETQ. V lost 4 bases and J 8 bases, leaving 15 bases between the germline ends. This CDR3 has 13 amino acids. The CDR3 nucleotides are TGCGCCAGCAGCCTAAGCCGGGACCGGGGCTACACCTTC. Translation: CASSLSRDRGYTF.

The chain couples TRBV6-5 to TRBJ1-6, with D unclear. Germline CDR1 and CDR2: MNHEY and SVGAGI. V was clipped by 7 bases and J by 0 bases, with 10 bases between them. There are 15 residues in the CDR3. The CDR3 DNA is TGTGCCAGCACTCCGCAGAGCTCCTATAATTCACCCCTCCACTTT. It codes for CASTPQSSYNSPLHF.

The rearrangement uses TRBV19 and TRBJ1-2; D gene uncertain. CDR1 and CDR2 (germline): LNHDA, SQIVND (reference sequence). Trimming took off 7 bases at V and 0 bases at J, with 18 bases between the two ends. The CDR3 contains 16 residues. The CDR3 nucleotides are TGTGCCAGTAACCCTGGGAGGGCAGACGCTAACTATGGCTACACCTTC. This codes for CASNPGRADANYGYTF.

This rearrangement joins TRBV11-3 to TRBJ2-7, with 9 positions matching TRBD2. Trimming at V came to 5 bases and at J to 0 bases, leaving 5 bases not matched to a gene. From germline, CDR1 is SGHNT and CDR2 YENEEA. The CDR3 is 15 residues long. The CDR3 loop is CASSPRTSVSYEQYF. CDR3 bases: TGTGCCAGCAGCCCCCGGACTAGCGTCTCCTACGAGCAGTACTTC.

The chain is built from TRBV7-6 and TRBJ2-5; D is tentatively TRBD1 or TRBD2 (5 bases each). The V and J ends lost 4 bases and 5 bases respectively, with 20 bases between them. This CDR3 contains 16 residues. The germline V gene has CDR1 SGHVS and CDR2 FNYEAQ. CDR3 bases: TGTGCCAGCAGCTCGCAACCGGGACCGGTGGGGGAGACCCAGTACTTC. It codes for CASSSQPGPVGETQYF.

The J gene is TRBJ2-5, the V gene TRBV6-1, with 8 bases lining up with TRBD1. The CDR3 is made up of 15 amino acids. Per germline, CDR1 MNHNS and CDR2 SASEGT. Trimming cost V 3 bases and J 1 base; bases outside gene matches: 4. The CDR3: CASSEAGGGQETQYF. CDR3 coding DNA: TGTGCCAGCAGTGAGGCAGGGGGCGGCCAAGAGACCCAGTACTTC.

The rearrangement links TRBV5-4 to TRBJ2-1; D is possibly TRBD2 (6 bases). Germline lookup yields CDR1 SGHNT and CDR2 YYREEE (reference sequence). V was trimmed by 4 bases and J by 4 bases, leaving 9 bases between them. The CDR3 has 13 amino acids. Written as DNA, the CDR3 is TGTGCCAGCAGCCTAGGACTATACAATGAGCAGTTCTTC. The encoded protein is CASSLGLYNEQFF.

This chain uses TRBV11-1 with TRBJ2-7; D unclear. The CDR3 totals 14 residues. Germline-derived CDR1 and CDR2 are SGHAT and FQDESV (reference sequence). The V gene lost 5 bases and the J gene lost 0 bases, with 11 bases spanning the gap. Here the CDR3 DNA reads TGTGCCAGCAGCCCTGCAGAGAACTCCTACGAGCAGTACTTC. This gives the protein CASSPAENSYEQYF.

The rearrangement joins TRBV3-1 (or the pseudogene TRBV3-2) to TRBJ2-2; D is unclear. Trimming cost V 1 base and J 7 bases, with 13 bases left between them. Germline CDR1 and CDR2: LGHDT and YNNKEL (reference sequence). The CDR3 consists of 15 residues. The CDR3 loop reads CASSQAPELRGELFF. CDR3 sequence (DNA): TGTGCCAGCAGCCAAGCCCCGGAGCTGCGCGGGGAGCTGTTTTTT.

CDR3 sequence (DNA): TGCGCCAGCAGCGCGGGACAGCTTAACTATGGCTACACCTTC. It translates to CASSAGQLNYGYTF. The rearrangement joins TRBV5-1 to TRBJ1-2; 7 bases are shared with TRBD1. Germline CDR1 SGHRS, CDR2 YFSETQ. The CDR3 contains 14 residues. V lost 4 bases, J lost 1 base, and 4 bases stayed unmatched.

The chain uses TRBV18 and TRBJ2-3; TRBD2 matches at 10 bases. Germline trimming cut 0 bases from V and 3 bases from J; bases unmatched to any gene: 6. Germline CDR1 is KGHSH and CDR2 is LQKENI. The CDR3 consists of 17 residues. CDR3 nucleotides: TGTGCCAGCTCACCACCGGGGCTAGCGGGAGTTACAGATACGCAGTATTTT. The encoded protein is CASSPPGLAGVTDTQYF.

The CDR3, as DNA: TGTGCCAGCAGTTTAGCAGAGAACACTGAAGCTTTCTTT. Translated, it gives CASSLAENTEAFF. The chain links TRBV12-3 or TRBV12-4 to TRBJ1-1, with unresolved D. This CDR3 comprises 13 residues. Trimming pared 0 bases from V and 1 base from J, leaving 3 bases between.

This clone appeared a few times. This chain's CDR3 is CASSYSGLADPAGNEQFF. Here the CDR3 DNA reads TGTGCCAGCAGTTACTCGGGACTAGCGGACCCTGCTGGCAATGAGCAGTTCTTC. The chain employs TRBV6-2 or TRBV6-3 and TRBJ2-1; TRBD2 agrees at 11 bases. J was trimmed by 6 bases and V by 0 bases; bases with no gene match: 10. The CDR3 runs 18 residues. Germline lookup yields CDR1 MNHEY and CDR2 SVGEGT.

This clone showed up just a few times. The V call is TRBV6-1, the J call TRBJ2-7; 11 nucleotides line up with TRBD1. There are 15 residues in the CDR3. Trimming at V came to 3 bases and at J to 6 bases, leaving 7 bases not matched to a gene. Germline CDR1 MNHNS, CDR2 SASEGT. CDR3 residues: CASSEPGQGAVEQYF. Here the CDR3 DNA reads TGTGCCAGCAGTGAGCCCGGACAGGGGGCGGTCGAGCAGTACTTC.

V gene TRBV2 combines with J gene TRBJ2-2; the match to TRBD1 covers 7 bases. The CDR3 has 15 amino acids. The ends lost 5 bases at V and 1 base at J; junction bases unmatched: 4. Germline CDR1 SNHLY, CDR2 FYNNEI. For the CDR3, the DNA is TGTGCCAGCAGTATAAGGGGGCAGAACACCGGGGAGCTGTTTTTT. Residues: CASSIRGQNTGELFF.

The chain combines TRBV6-6 with TRBJ1-2; 8 bases agree with TRBD1. Germline CDR1 and CDR2: MNHNY and SVGAGI (reference sequence). Unmatched junction bases numbered 4, after V lost 6 bases and J lost 4 bases. The CDR3 is made up of 13 amino acids. CDR3 nucleotides: TGTGCCAGCAGCTCAGGACAGGGCTATGGCTACACCTTC. Residues: CASSSGQGYGYTF.

This chain links TRBV20-1 with TRBJ2-5; D possibly corresponds to TRBD2 (6 bases). Between the trimmed V and J ends, which lost 4 bases and 5 bases, there was a span of 8 bases. CDR1 DFQATT and CDR2 SNEGSKA come from the germline V gene (reference sequence). This CDR3 comprises 11 residues. The CDR3 nucleotides are TGCAGTGCTATACGGGGGGAGACCCAGTACTTC. This gives the protein CSAIRGETQYF.